This record covers a single T cell receptor beta chain. Its cognate antigen is unknown. This CDR3 contains 17 residues. The assay was immunoSEQ multiplex PCR, and TCRdb's table has in-frame clones only and misses some. The sample contains about 350,000 clones, around 83% of which appear only once. This entry is derived from a study of Ad26.COV2.S vaccination and SARS-CoV-2 variants. Overall study context: Sample donor was a member of the COV1001 Ad26.COV2.S trial arm. Study findings and constraints: The analyses of TCR breadth and depth may have understated the size of total T cell responses.

The sample's treatment: over 15 received Ad26.COV2.S at low or high dose, single or two shots; about 5 received placebo; per-sample allocation not given. All samples were drawn on day 63, counting from the first vaccine or placebo injection. Vaccination used an Ad26 vector expressing Wuhan-strain SARS-CoV-2 spike. The rearrangement joins TRBV21-1 to TRBJ2-2; the table assigns TRBD1, which was not confirmed against the DNA. TRBV21-1 is classified as a pseudogene. The source material was peripheral blood, sampled in a trial of Ad26.COV2.S vaccine versus placebo. The receptor's source is a person between 18 and 59 years old who received the Ad26.COV2.S COVID-19 vaccine or a placebo. CDR3 bases: TGTGCCAGCAGCTCCCGACAGGACGTCAAGAACACCGGGGAGCTGTTTTTT. Amino acids: CASSSRQDVKNTGELFF.